The 5 T cell receptor beta chains listed next were all sequenced from one sample in a study of regulatory T cells in long-lasting Graves disease. The time point: persistent/refractory GD, antithyroid drugs over 5 years with positive TRAb. TCR sequences were obtained from RNA taken from PBMCs. The authors built TCR beta libraries using iRepertoire HTBI primers and Arm-PCR of CDR3 regions. In TCRdb, the multiplex PCR reads were re-called with MiXCR into one record per CDR3 protein. The sample lists about 450,000 distinct CDR3 sequences; about 20% were seen once. This material consisted of peripheral blood mononuclear cells (PBMCs), taken when the disease was refractory, from a patient treated with antithyroid drugs. Receptors were obtained from a female donor with Graves disease.

This chain joins TRBV25-1 and TRBJ1-5; no definite D call. CDR3 length: 16 residues. CDR1 is MGHDK, CDR2 SYGVNS, per germline. The V and J ends lost 4 bases and 0 bases respectively, with 13 bases between them. The CDR3 region has the DNA TGTGCCAGCAGTGCCCCGCGGGAGCCTAGCAATCAGCCCCAGCATTTT. Encoded protein: CASSAPREPSNQPQHF.

This rearrangement joins TRBV30 to TRBJ1-2; weak D call: TRBD1 (6 bases). The germline V gene encodes CDR1 GTSNPN and CDR2 SVGIG (reference sequence). The V end lost 4 bases, the J end lost 4 bases, and 19 bases lay between the germline ends. This CDR3 is built from 15 residues. The CDR3, as DNA: TGTGCCTGGACGAACCCAGGGGTATCAGGCTATGGCTACACCTTC. It specifies CAWTNPGVSGYGYTF.

This clonotype was counted a few times. The V call is TRBV6-2 or TRBV6-3, the J call TRBJ2-4, with 8 bases lining up with TRBD2. This CDR3 contains 16 residues. Germline V CDR1 and CDR2: MNHEY, SVGEGT. V lost 4 bases to trimming and J lost 3 bases; unmatched junction nucleotides: 8. The CDR3 region is CASSSRSGGFKNIQYF. The DNA for the CDR3 is TGTGCCAGCAGTTCACGGAGCGGGGGATTCAAAAACATTCAGTACTTC.

The sample holds a few counts of this clonotype. This chain uses TRBV28 with TRBJ1-5; TRBD1 aligns across 12 bases. V lost 0 bases and J lost 7; bases outside the gene matches: 7. The CDR3 covers 17 residues. CDR1 and CDR2 (germline): MDHEN, SYDVKM. CDR3 region: CASSLWGTGGENQPQHF. In DNA, the CDR3 is TGTGCCAGCAGTTTATGGGGGACAGGGGGCGAAAACCAGCCCCAGCATTTT.

This clonotype was counted many times. The V gene is TRBV12-3 or TRBV12-4, the J gene TRBJ2-5; tentatively, D is TRBD2 (6 bases). The germline V and J ends were trimmed by 6 bases and 0 bases, with 11 bases remaining between them. There are 14 residues in the CDR3. The CDR3 loop is CASSPSVYQETQYF. The DNA of the CDR3 is TGTGCCAGCAGCCCTAGCGTCTACCAAGAGACCCAGTACTTC.